This T cell receptor (beta chain) was obtained from a study of CD8 T cells in ankylosing spondylitis. Per the germline V gene, CDR1 is MNHNS and CDR2 is SASEGT. With 3 bases clipped from V and 2 bases from J, the junction kept 3 bases outside the gene matches. This CDR3 contains 15 residues. In TCRdb, the 5' RACE reads were re-called with MiXCR into one record per CDR3 protein. The sample yields some 270,000 distinct CDR3 sequences, roughly 32% seen once. The chain has TRBV6-1 and TRBJ2-7; 11 bases are a match to TRBD1. The sequence was obtained from a male donor with ankylosing spondylitis or in good health (not recorded which). The sequenced sample consisted of blood, either unsorted or a sorted T cell fraction (not recorded which). The CDR3 coding sequence is TGTGCCAGCAGTGATCCGGGACAGGGGGCCTACGAGCAGTACTTC. Translated: CASSDPGQGAYEQYF.